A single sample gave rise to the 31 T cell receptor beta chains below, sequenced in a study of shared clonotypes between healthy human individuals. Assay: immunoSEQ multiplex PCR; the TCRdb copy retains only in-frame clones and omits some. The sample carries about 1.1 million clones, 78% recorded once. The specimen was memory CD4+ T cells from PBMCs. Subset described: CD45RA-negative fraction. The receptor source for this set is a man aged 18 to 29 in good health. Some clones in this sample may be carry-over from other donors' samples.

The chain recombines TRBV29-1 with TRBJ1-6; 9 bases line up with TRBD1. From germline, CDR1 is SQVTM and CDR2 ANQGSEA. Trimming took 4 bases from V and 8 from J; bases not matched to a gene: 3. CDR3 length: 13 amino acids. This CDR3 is CSVGDRVYSPLHF. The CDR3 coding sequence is TGCAGCGTTGGGGACAGGGTATATTCACCCCTCCACTTT.

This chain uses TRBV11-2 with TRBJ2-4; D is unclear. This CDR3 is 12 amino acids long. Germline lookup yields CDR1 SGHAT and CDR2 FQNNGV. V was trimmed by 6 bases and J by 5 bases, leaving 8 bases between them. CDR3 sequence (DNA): TGTGCCAGCAGGCATAGGGAAAACATTCAGTACTTC. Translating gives CASRHRENIQYF.

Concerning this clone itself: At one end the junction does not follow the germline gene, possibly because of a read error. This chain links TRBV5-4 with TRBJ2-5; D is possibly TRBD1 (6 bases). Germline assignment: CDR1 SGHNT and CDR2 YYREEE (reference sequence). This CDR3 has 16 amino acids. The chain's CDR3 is CASSLGASPFQEAQYF. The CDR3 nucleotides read TGTGCCAGCAGCCTGGGGGCTAGCCCTTTTCAAGAGGCCCAGTACTTC.

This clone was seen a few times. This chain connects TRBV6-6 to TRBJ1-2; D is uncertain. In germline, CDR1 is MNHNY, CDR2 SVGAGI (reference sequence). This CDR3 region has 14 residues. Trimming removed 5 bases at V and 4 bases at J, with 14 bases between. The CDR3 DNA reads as TGTGCCAGCAGTGCGGCGGGTGTTCGCTATGGCTACACCTTC. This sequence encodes CASSAAGVRYGYTF.

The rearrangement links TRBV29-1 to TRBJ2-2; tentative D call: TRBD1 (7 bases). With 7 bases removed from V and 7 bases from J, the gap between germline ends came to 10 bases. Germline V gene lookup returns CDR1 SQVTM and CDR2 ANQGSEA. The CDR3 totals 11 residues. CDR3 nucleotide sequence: TGCAGCGCAGGGGGGCTCGGGGAGCTGTTTTTT. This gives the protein CSAGGLGELFF.

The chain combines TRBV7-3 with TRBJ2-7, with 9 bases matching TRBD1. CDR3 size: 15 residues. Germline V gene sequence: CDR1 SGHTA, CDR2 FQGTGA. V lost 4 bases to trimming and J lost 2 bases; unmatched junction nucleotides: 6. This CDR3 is CASSSGTGTPYEQYF. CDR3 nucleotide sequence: TGTGCCAGCAGCTCCGGGACAGGGACTCCCTACGAGCAGTACTTC.

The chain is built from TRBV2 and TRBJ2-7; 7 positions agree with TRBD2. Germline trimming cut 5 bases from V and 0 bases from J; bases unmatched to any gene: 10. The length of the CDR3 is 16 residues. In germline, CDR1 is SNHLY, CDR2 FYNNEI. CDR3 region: CASSFFSGSSSYEQYF. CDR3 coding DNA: TGTGCCAGCAGTTTCTTTAGCGGGTCCAGCTCCTACGAGCAGTACTTC.

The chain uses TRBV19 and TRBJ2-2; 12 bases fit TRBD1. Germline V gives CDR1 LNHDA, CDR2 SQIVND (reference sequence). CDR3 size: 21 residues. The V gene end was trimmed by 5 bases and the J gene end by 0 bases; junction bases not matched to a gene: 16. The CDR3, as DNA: TGTGCCAGTAGTCCGCGCCCCGGGACAGGGGGCGCGAGGCCGAACACCGGGGAGCTGTTTTTT. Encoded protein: CASSPRPGTGGARPNTGELFF.

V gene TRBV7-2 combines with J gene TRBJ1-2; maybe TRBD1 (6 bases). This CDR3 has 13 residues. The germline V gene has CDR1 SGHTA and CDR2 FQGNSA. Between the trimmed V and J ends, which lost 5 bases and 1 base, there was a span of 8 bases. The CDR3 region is CASSNRVNYGYTF. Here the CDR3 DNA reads TGTGCCAGCAGCAACAGGGTTAACTATGGCTACACCTTC. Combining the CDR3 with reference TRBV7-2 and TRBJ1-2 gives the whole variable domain GAGVSQSPSNKVTEKGKDVELRCDPISGHTALYWYRQSLGQGLEFLIYFQGNSAPDKSGLPSDRFSAERTGGSVSTLTIQRTQQEDSAVYLCASSNRVNYGYTFGSGTRLTVV.

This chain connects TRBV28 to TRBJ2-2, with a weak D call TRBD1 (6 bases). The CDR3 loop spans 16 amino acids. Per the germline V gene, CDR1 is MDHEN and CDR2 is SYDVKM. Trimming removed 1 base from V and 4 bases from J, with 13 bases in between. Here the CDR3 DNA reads TGTGCCAGCAGTTTATTTGGGCAGGGGACCACCGGGGAGCTGTTTTTT. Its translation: CASSLFGQGTTGELFF.

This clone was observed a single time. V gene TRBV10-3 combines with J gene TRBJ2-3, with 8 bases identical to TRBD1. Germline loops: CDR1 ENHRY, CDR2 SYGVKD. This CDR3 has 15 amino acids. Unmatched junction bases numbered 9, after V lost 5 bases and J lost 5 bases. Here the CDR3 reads CAISPGTGEIDTQYF. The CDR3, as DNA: TGTGCCATCAGTCCGGGGACAGGAGAGATAGATACGCAGTATTTT.

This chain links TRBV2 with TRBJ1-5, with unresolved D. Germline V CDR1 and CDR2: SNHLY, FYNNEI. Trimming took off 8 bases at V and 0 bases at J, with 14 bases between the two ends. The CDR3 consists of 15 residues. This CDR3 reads CASVKGRYSNQPQHF. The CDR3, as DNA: TGTGCCAGCGTTAAAGGACGGTATAGCAATCAGCCCCAGCATTTT.

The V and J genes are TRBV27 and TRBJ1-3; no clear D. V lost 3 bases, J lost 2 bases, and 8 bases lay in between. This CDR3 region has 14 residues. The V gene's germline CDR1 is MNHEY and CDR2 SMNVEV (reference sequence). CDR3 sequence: CASSFSAAGNTIYF. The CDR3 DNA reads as TGTGCCAGCAGTTTCTCAGCGGCTGGAAACACCATATATTTT.

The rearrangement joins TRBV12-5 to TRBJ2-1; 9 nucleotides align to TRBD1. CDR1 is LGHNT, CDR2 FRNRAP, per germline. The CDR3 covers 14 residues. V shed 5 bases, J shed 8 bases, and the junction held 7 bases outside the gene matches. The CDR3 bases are TGTGCTAGTGGTACCCGGGACAGGGACGATGAGCAGTTCTTC. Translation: CASGTRDRDDEQFF.

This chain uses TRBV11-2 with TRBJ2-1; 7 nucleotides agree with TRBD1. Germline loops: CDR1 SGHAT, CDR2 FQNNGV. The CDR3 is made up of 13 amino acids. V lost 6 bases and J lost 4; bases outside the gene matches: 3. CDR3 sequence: CASRRDRYNEQFF. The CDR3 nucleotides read TGTGCCAGCAGGAGGGACAGATACAATGAGCAGTTCTTC.

CDR3 residues: CSVGGTALEAFF. The CDR3 DNA sequence: TGCAGCGTGGGTGGGACAGCGCTAGAAGCTTTCTTT. The chain combines TRBV29-1 with TRBJ1-1; 7 nucleotides line up with TRBD1. Germline V CDR1 and CDR2: SQVTM, ANQGSEA. The CDR3 sequence is 12 residues long. V lost 6 bases, J lost 8 bases, and 9 bases stayed unmatched. The variable domain in full, completed from reference TRBV29-1 and TRBJ1-1, reads SAVISQKPSRDICQRGTSLTIQCQVDSQVTMMFWYRQQPGQSLTLIATANQGSEATYESGFVIDKFPISRPNLTFSTLTVSNMSPEDSSIYLCSVGGTALEAFFGQGTRLTVV.

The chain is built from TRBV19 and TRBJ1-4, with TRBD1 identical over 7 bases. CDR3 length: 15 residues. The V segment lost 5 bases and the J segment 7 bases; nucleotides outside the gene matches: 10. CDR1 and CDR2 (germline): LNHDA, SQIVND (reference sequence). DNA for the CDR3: TGTGCCAGTAGTGAGATACAGGGGCAGACTGAAAAACTGTTTTTT. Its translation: CASSEIQGQTEKLFF.

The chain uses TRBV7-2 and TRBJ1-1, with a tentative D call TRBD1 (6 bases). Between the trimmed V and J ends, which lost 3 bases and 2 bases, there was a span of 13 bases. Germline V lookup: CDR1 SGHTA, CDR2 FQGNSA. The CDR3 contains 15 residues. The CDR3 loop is CASSFLGGGNTEAFF. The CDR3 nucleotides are TGTGCCAGCAGCTTCCTAGGGGGGGGAAACACTGAAGCTTTCTTT.

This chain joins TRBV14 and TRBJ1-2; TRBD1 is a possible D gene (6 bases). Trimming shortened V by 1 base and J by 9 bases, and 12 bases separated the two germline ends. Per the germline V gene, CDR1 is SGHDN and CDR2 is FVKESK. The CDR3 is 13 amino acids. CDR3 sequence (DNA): TGTGCCAGCAGCCAAGCTGGTCGGGACAGCTACACCTTC. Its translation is CASSQAGRDSYTF.

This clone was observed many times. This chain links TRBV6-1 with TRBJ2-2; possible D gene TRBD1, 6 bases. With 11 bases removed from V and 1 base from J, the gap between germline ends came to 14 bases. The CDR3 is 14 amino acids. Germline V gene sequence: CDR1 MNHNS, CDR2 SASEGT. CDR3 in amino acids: CAGPGTRNTGELFF. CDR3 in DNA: TGTGCCGGACCCGGGACACGGAACACCGGGGAGCTGTTTTTT.

CDR3 sequence: CASSRGQEPYEQYF. DNA of the CDR3: TGTGCCAGCAGCCGCGGACAGGAACCTTACGAGCAGTACTTC. The chain combines TRBV9 with TRBJ2-5; 7 bases are shared with TRBD1. The tail of the sequence fits TRBJ2-7 better, so the J call may be wrong. CDR3 length: 14 residues. Germline CDR1 SGDLS, CDR2 YYNGEE.

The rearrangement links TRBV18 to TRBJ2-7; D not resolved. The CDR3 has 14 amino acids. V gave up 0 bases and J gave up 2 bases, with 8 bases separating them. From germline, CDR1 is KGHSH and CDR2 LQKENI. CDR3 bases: TGTGCCAGCTCACCACCTGCTTTGACCTACGAGCAGTACTTC. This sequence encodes CASSPPALTYEQYF.

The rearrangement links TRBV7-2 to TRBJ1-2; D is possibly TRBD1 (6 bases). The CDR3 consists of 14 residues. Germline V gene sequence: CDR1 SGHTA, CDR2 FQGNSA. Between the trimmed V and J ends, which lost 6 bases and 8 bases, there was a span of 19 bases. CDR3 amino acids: CASRLHRGALGYTF. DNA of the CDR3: TGTGCCAGCAGACTCCATCGGGGGGCGCTGGGCTACACCTTC.

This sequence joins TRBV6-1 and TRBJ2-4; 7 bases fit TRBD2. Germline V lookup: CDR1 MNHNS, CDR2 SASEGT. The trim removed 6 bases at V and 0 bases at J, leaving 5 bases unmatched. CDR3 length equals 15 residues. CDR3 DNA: TGTGCCAGCAGAGGCGGGGGTCAAGCCAAAAACATTCAGTACTTC. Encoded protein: CASRGGGQAKNIQYF.

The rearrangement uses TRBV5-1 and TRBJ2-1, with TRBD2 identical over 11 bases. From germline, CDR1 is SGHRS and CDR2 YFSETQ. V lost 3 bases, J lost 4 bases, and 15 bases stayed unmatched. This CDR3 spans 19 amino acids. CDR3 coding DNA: TGCGCCAGCAGCTCGCATGGCTGGACTAGCGGGCGTACATACAATGAGCAGTTCTTC. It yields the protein CASSSHGWTSGRTYNEQFF.

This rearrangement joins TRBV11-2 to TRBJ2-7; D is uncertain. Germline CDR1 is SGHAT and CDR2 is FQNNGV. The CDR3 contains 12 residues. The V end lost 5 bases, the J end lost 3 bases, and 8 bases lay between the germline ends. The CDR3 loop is CASSPEVYEQYF. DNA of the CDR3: TGTGCCAGCAGCCCAGAAGTCTACGAGCAGTACTTC.

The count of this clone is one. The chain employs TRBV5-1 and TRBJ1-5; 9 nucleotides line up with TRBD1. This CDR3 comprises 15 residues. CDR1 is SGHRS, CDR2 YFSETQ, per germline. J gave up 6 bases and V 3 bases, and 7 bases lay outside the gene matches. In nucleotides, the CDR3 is TGCGCCAGCAGCTCCAAACAGGGGGCAGGTCAGCCCCAGCATTTT. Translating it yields CASSSKQGAGQPQHF.

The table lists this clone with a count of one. The CDR3 loop is CASSSVGTSGELFF. Written as DNA, the CDR3 is TGTGCCAGCAGTTCCGTTGGGACGAGCGGGGAGCTGTTTTTT. The V call is TRBV28, the J call TRBJ2-2; possibly TRBD1 or TRBD2 for D (5 bases each). V gave up 4 bases and J gave up 7 bases, with 13 bases separating them. This CDR3 region has 14 residues. Germline V gene sequence: CDR1 MDHEN, CDR2 SYDVKM.

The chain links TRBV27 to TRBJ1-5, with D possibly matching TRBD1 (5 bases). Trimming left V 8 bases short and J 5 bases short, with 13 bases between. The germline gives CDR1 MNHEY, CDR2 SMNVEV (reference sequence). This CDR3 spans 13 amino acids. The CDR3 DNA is TGTGCCAGCTCCCCCTTAGGGGATCAGCCCCAGCATTTT. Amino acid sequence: CASSPLGDQPQHF.

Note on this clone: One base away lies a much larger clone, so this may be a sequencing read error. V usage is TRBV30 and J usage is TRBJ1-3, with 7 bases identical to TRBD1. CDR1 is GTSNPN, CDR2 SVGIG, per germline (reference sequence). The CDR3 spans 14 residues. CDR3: CASLPTGSGNAIYF. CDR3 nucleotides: TGTGCCTCCCTACCGACAGGGTCTGGAAACGCCATATATTTT.

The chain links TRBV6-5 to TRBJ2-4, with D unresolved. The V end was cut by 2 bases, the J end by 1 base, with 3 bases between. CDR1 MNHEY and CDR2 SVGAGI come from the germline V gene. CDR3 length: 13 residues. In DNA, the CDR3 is TGTGCCAGCAGTTACAGGGCCAAAAACATTCAGTACTTC. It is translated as CASSYRAKNIQYF.